Following are 22 T cell receptor beta chains from one sample sequenced in a study of T cells in Graves' hyperthyroidism and ophthalmopathy. Amplification yielded TCR beta CDR3 regions, with RNA transcripts as the source. The HTBI primer set was used in a first-round RT-PCR of the TCR CDR3. One entry per CDR3 protein, called by TCRdb with MiXCR from the multiplex PCR reads. Of more than 550,000 distinct CDR3 sequences in the sample, 17% were seen once. The sample comprised blood. The receptors come from a man aged 50-60 years with Graves' hyperthyroidism.

This clonotype was picked up many times. The rearrangement uses TRBV12-3 or TRBV12-4 and TRBJ1-1, with 10 bases lining up with TRBD1. The CDR3 runs 13 residues. Unmatched junction bases numbered 8, after V lost 6 bases and J lost 10 bases. CDR3 sequence: CASSQGQGVRAFF. The CDR3 DNA sequence: TGTGCCAGCAGCCAAGGACAGGGGGTAAGAGCTTTCTTT.

The J gene is TRBJ2-5, the V gene TRBV28; D unresolved. Trimming removed 3 bases from V and 3 bases from J, with 11 bases in between. The CDR3 sequence is 14 residues long. The V gene's germline CDR1 is MDHEN and CDR2 SYDVKM. The CDR3, as DNA: TGTGCCAGCAGTTTCTTTACGGGCGAAGAGACCCAGTACTTC. Encoded protein: CASSFFTGEETQYF.

In this sample, this clonotype turned up many times. V is TRBV2 and J is TRBJ2-7, with D possibly matching TRBD2 (5 bases). The germline V gene has CDR1 SNHLY and CDR2 FYNNEI. The V and J ends lost 3 bases and 3 bases respectively, with 15 bases between them. This CDR3 comprises 15 residues. CDR3 sequence reads: CASSDSLASRYEQYF. The CDR3 DNA sequence: TGTGCCAGCAGTGATTCCCTAGCTTCCCGCTACGAGCAGTACTTC.

This chain links TRBV20-1 with TRBJ1-6; D remains ambiguous. Germline CDR1 is DFQATT and CDR2 is SNEGSKA (reference sequence). This CDR3 region has 16 residues. Trimming took 6 bases from V and 0 from J, leaving 15 bases between them. CDR3: CSAQEPSSSYNSPLHF. DNA for the CDR3: TGCAGTGCCCAAGAGCCTAGTAGCTCCTATAATTCACCCCTCCACTTT.

J is TRBJ1-1 and V is TRBV5-6; maybe TRBD1 (5 bases). CDR1 is SGHDT and CDR2 is YYEEEE in the germline V gene. The CDR3 runs 14 residues. V was clipped by 5 bases and J by 0 bases, with 11 bases between them. The CDR3 protein is CASSQDSLNTEAFF. CDR3 DNA: TGTGCCAGCAGTCAAGACAGCCTGAACACTGAAGCTTTCTTT.

V is TRBV7-2 and J is TRBJ1-5; a possible D gene is TRBD1 (6 bases). This CDR3 contains 17 residues. Germline V lookup: CDR1 SGHTA, CDR2 FQGNSA. The germline V and J ends were trimmed by 5 bases and 0 bases, with 17 bases remaining between them. The CDR3 DNA is TGTGCCAGCAGCACCGGACAGACGGATTTTAGCAATCAGCCCCAGCATTTT. Translated, it gives CASSTGQTDFSNQPQHF.

The V and J genes are TRBV30 and TRBJ2-7, with TRBD2 as a possible D gene (5 bases). The germline V gene encodes CDR1 GTSNPN and CDR2 SVGIG (reference sequence). Trimming took 2 bases from V and 1 from J, leaving 9 bases between them. The CDR3 has 13 residues. This CDR3 is CAWSRGLSYEQYF. The CDR3 coding sequence is TGTGCCTGGAGTCGCGGGCTATCCTACGAGCAGTACTTC.

The chain combines TRBV10-3 with TRBJ2-7; 10 bases map to TRBD1. V lost 6 bases to trimming and J lost 5 bases; unmatched junction nucleotides: 7. The CDR3 runs 14 residues. Germline loops: CDR1 ENHRY, CDR2 SYGVKD. In DNA, the CDR3 is TGTGCCATCAGCCAGGGACAGGGGACGGACGAGCAGTACTTC. This translates into CAISQGQGTDEQYF.

The chain couples TRBV28 to TRBJ2-5, with TRBD2 as a possible D gene (6 bases). Trimming cost V 5 bases and J 5 bases, with 15 bases left between them. The CDR3 length is 14 residues. Germline V CDR1 and CDR2: MDHEN, SYDVKM. CDR3 DNA: TGTGCCAGCAGTATAAACCGGGAGCGGGAGACCCAGTACTTC. It yields the protein CASSINRERETQYF.

The chain uses TRBV12-3 or TRBV12-4 and TRBJ1-1; D unclear. This CDR3 is built from 11 residues. V gave up 7 bases and J gave up 6 bases, with 9 bases separating them. For the CDR3, the DNA is TGTGCCAGCACCAACATCGCTGAAGCTTTCTTT. Translation gives CASTNIAEAFF.

The gene calls are TRBV7-9 and TRBJ1-2, with TRBD1 as a possible D gene (5 bases). The CDR3 is 12 residues long. V was trimmed by 3 bases and J by 7 bases, leaving 9 bases between them. Germline values: CDR1 SEHNR, CDR2 FQNEAQ (reference sequence). The CDR3 here is CASSFSGSGYTF. The CDR3 DNA is TGTGCCAGCAGCTTCTCAGGGTCTGGCTACACCTTC.

The rearrangement joins TRBV7-9 to TRBJ2-2, with a tentative D call TRBD2 (6 bases). The CDR3 sequence is 16 residues long. V lost 1 base and J 3 bases, leaving 12 bases between the germline ends. Germline loops: CDR1 SEHNR, CDR2 FQNEAQ (reference sequence). CDR3 region: CASSLVGGSDTGELFF. Here the CDR3 DNA reads TGTGCCAGCAGCTTAGTGGGGGGTTCGGACACCGGGGAGCTGTTTTTT.

The gene calls are TRBV7-2 and TRBJ2-3; D gene uncertain. Germline V gene sequence: CDR1 SGHTA, CDR2 FQGNSA. CDR3 length: 16 residues. V was cut by 6 bases and J by 4 bases, with 20 bases left in between. CDR3 residues: CASSKYGFVASDTQYF. The CDR3 region has the DNA TGTGCCAGCAGTAAATATGGGTTTGTCGCGTCAGATACGCAGTATTTT.

The chain has TRBV2 and TRBJ2-3, with TRBD2 matching 12 bases. The V segment lost 11 bases and the J segment 5 bases; nucleotides outside the gene matches: 11. This CDR3 region has 15 residues. Looked up from germline, CDR1 is SNHLY and CDR2 is FYNNEI. The CDR3, as DNA: TGTGCCGGGTGGACTAGCGGGACTAGTGGAGATACGCAGTATTTT. Protein: CAGWTSGTSGDTQYF.

This clonotype was picked up many times. This chain uses TRBV29-1 with TRBJ2-7, with 13 positions matching TRBD2. The V and J ends lost 4 bases and 6 bases, in that order; junction bases with no gene match: 12. Germline V gene data show CDR1 as SQVTM and CDR2 as ANQGSEA. This CDR3 is built from 16 residues. The CDR3 reads CSVGGLAGTLLGEQYF. DNA for the CDR3: TGCAGCGTTGGGGGACTAGCGGGAACTCTCCTAGGCGAGCAGTACTTC.

This clonotype has just one count. This sequence may be a read error, since a much larger clone differs from it by one base. The CDR3 DNA sequence: TGTGCCAGCAGCGTATCGACATGGGCGCACTATGGCTACACCTTC. The encoded protein is CASSVSTWAHYGYTF. The genes are TRBV9 and TRBJ1-2; unclear D gene. Trimming left V 1 base short and J 3 bases short, with 13 bases between. The CDR3 sequence is 15 residues long. Germline V lookup: CDR1 SGDLS, CDR2 YYNGEE. The full variable domain, its missing parts supplied by reference TRBV9 and TRBJ1-2, is DSGVTQTPKHLITATGQRVTLRCSPRSGDLSVYWYQQSLDQGLQFLIQYYNGEERAKGNILERFSAQQFPDLHSELNLSSLELGDSALYFCASSVSTWAHYGYTFGSGTRLTVV.

This clonotype was observed a handful of times. Possible read error: a much larger clone is one base away. The CDR3: CASIPAISGNTRYF. In nucleotides, the CDR3 is TGTGCCAGCATCCCGGCCATCTCTGGAAACACCAGATATTTT. The rearrangement uses TRBV2 and TRBJ1-3; D is unclear. CDR3 length equals 14 residues. CDR1 is SNHLY, CDR2 FYNNEI, per germline.

There are many counts of this clonotype. The rearrangement links TRBV6-1 to TRBJ2-1, with TRBD2 matching 10 bases. CDR1 and CDR2 (germline): MNHNS, SASEGT. The CDR3 consists of 15 residues. V shed 7 bases, J shed 7 bases, and the junction held 10 bases outside the gene matches. The CDR3 nucleotides read TGTGCCAGCAAACCTCAGCGGGAGGGTAGGAATGAGCAGTTCTTC. Residues: CASKPQREGRNEQFF.

There are many counts of this clonotype. V is TRBV5-1 and J is TRBJ2-5; D possibly corresponds to TRBD2 (10 bases). With 4 bases removed from V and 3 bases from J, the gap between germline ends came to 25 bases. The CDR3 is 18 residues long. CDR1 SGHRS and CDR2 YFSETQ come from the germline V gene. The CDR3 protein is CASSIGQGTSARKETQYF. Written as DNA, the CDR3 is TGCGCCAGCAGCATCGGACAGGGGACTAGCGCGCGCAAAGAGACCCAGTACTTC.

The gene calls are TRBV19 and TRBJ2-1, with 7 bases lining up with TRBD2. The junction had 12 bases not matched to a gene; V was cut back by 7 bases and J by 6 bases. The CDR3 sequence is 15 residues long. The V gene's germline CDR1 is LNHDA and CDR2 SQIVND (reference sequence). The CDR3 sequence is CASTRPASGVNEQFF. CDR3 in DNA: TGTGCCAGTACTCGCCCGGCTAGCGGTGTCAATGAGCAGTTCTTC.

The V call is TRBV24-1, the J call TRBJ2-1; D assignment may be TRBD1 or TRBD2 (5 bases each). The germline CDR1 and CDR2 sequences are KGHDR and SFDVKD. This CDR3 spans 15 amino acids. The V gene lost 3 bases and the J gene lost 9 bases, with 17 bases spanning the gap. The CDR3 loop reads CATSDLSGTQGEQFF. The DNA for the CDR3 is TGTGCCACCAGTGATCTTTCCGGGACCCAGGGTGAGCAGTTCTTC.

This clonotype came up a few times. The rearrangement uses TRBV2 and TRBJ2-5, with 9 bases fitting TRBD2. CDR3 length: 21 amino acids. Germline values: CDR1 SNHLY, CDR2 FYNNEI. Trimming removed 5 bases from V and 5 bases from J; junction bases left unmatched: 27. The chain's CDR3 is CASSQPGGSGREGARGETQYF. In nucleotides, the CDR3 is TGTGCCAGCAGTCAACCCGGGGGTAGCGGGAGAGAGGGGGCTCGGGGGGAGACCCAGTACTTC.